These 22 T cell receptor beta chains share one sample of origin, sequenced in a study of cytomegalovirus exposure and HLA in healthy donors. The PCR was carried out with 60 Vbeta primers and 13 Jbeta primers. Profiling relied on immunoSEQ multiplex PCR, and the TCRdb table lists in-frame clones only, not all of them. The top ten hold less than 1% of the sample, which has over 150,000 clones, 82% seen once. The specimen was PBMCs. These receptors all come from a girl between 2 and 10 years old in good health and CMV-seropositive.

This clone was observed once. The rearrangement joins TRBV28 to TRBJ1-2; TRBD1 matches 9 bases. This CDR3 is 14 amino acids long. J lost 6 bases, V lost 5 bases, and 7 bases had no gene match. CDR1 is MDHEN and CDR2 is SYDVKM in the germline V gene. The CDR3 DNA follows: TGTGCCAGCAGTCCCATGGGACAGGGTGATGGCTACACCTTC. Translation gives CASSPMGQGDGYTF.

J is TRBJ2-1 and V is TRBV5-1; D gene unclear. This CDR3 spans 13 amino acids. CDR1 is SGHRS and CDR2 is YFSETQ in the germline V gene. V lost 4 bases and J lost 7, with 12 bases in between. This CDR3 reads CASSEERTNEQFF. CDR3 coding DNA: TGCGCCAGCAGCGAGGAACGCACGAATGAGCAGTTCTTC.

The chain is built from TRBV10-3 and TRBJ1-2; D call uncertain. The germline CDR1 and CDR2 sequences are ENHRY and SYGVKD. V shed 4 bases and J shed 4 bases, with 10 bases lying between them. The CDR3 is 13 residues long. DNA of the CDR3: TGTGCCATCAGTGTTCAGGCGATCTATGGCTACACCTTC. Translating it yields CAISVQAIYGYTF.

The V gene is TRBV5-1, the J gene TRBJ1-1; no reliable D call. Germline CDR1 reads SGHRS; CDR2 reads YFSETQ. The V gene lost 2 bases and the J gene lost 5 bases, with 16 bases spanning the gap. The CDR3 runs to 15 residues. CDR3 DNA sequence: TGCGCCAGCAGCTTAGGCTTCGGGTCCTGGACTGAAGCTTTCTTT. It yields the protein CASSLGFGSWTEAFF. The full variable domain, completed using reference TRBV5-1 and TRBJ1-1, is KAGVTQTPRYLIKTRGQQVTLSCSPISGHRSVSWYQQTPGQGLQFLFEYFSETQRNKGNFPGRFSGRQFSNSRSEMNVSTLELGDSALYLCASSLGFGSWTEAFFGQGTRLTVV.

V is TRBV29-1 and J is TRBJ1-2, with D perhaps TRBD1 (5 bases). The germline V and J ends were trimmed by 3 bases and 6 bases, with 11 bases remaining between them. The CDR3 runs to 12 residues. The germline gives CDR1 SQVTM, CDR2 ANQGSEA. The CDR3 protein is CSVEIGGDGYTF. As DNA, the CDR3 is TGCAGCGTTGAGATCGGGGGGGATGGCTACACCTTC.

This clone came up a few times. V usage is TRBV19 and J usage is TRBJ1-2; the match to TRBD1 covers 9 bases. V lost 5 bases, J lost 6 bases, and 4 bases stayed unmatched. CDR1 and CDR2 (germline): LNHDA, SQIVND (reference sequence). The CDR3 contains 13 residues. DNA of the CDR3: TGTGCCAGTAGTTTTGACAGGGGGAATGGCTACACCTTC. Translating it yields CASSFDRGNGYTF. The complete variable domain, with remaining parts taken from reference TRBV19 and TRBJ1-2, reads DGGITQSPKYLFRKEGQNVTLSCEQNLNHDAMYWYRQDPGQGLRLIYYSQIVNDFQKGDIAEGYSVSREKKESFPLTVTSAQKNPTAFYLCASSFDRGNGYTFGSGTRLTVV.

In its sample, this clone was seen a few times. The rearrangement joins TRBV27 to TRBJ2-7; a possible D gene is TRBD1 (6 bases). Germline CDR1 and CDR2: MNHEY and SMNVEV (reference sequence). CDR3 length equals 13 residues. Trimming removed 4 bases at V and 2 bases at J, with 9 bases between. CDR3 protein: CASSSTGTYEQYF. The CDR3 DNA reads TGTGCCAGCAGTTCGACAGGAACCTACGAGCAGTACTTC.

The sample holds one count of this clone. The CDR3 spells CASSFGLAGFGRETQYF. The CDR3 coding sequence is TGTGCCAGCAGTTTCGGTCTAGCGGGTTTTGGGAGGGAGACCCAGTACTTC. The V gene is TRBV28, the J gene TRBJ2-5; 8 bases line up with TRBD2. The V gene end was trimmed by 3 bases and the J gene end by 5 bases; junction bases not matched to a gene: 14. The CDR3 extends over 17 amino acids. CDR1 MDHEN and CDR2 SYDVKM come from the germline V gene.

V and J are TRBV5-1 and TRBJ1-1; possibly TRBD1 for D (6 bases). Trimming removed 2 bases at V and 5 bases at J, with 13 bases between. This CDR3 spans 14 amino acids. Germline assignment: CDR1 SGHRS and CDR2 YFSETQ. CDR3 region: CASSFRGVDTEAFF. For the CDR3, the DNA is TGCGCCAGCAGCTTCAGGGGAGTAGATACTGAAGCTTTCTTT. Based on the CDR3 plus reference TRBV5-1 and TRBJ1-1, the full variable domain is KAGVTQTPRYLIKTRGQQVTLSCSPISGHRSVSWYQQTPGQGLQFLFEYFSETQRNKGNFPGRFSGRQFSNSRSEMNVSTLELGDSALYLCASSFRGVDTEAFFGQGTRLTVV.

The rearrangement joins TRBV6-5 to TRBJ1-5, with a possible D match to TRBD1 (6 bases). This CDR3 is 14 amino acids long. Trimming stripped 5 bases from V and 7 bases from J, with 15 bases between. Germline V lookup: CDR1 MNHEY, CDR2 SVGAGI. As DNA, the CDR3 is TGTGCCAGCAGTCCACGGGGCAGGGGCCAGCCCCAGCATTTT. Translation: CASSPRGRGQPQHF.

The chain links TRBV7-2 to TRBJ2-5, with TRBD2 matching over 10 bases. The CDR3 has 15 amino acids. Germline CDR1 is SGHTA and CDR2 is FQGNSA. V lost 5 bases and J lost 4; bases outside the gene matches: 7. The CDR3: CASSALAGVGETQYF. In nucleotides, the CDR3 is TGTGCCAGCAGCGCCCTAGCGGGAGTGGGAGAGACCCAGTACTTC.

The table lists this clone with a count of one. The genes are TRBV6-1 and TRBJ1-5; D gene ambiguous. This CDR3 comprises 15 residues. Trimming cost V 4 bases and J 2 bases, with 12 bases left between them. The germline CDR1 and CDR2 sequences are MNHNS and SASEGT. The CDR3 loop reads CASSVREFGNQPQHF. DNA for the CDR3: TGTGCCAGCAGTGTACGAGAGTTCGGCAATCAGCCCCAGCATTTT.

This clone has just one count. This CDR3 reads CASSPSGTSGSMTYGELFF. For the CDR3, the DNA is TGTGCCAGCTCACCATCCGGGACTAGCGGGAGTATGACTTACGGGGAGCTGTTTTTT. This sequence joins TRBV9 and TRBJ2-2; 14 bases agree with TRBD2. The CDR3 contains 19 residues. The V gene end was trimmed by 7 bases and the J gene end by 7 bases; junction bases not matched to a gene: 18. Germline assignment: CDR1 SGDLS and CDR2 YYNGEE.

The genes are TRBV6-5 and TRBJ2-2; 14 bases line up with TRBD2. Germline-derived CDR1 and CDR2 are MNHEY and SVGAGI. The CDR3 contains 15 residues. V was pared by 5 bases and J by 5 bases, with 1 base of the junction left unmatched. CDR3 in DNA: TGTGCCAGCAGTGGGACTAGCGGGAGAACCGGGGAGCTGTTTTTT. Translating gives CASSGTSGRTGELFF.

CDR3 region: CASSFEVHQPQHF. The CDR3 nucleotides are TGTGCCAGCAGTTTCGAGGTTCATCAGCCCCAGCATTTT. The gene calls are TRBV27 and TRBJ1-5; D not certain. The CDR3 sequence is 13 residues long. The V and J ends lost 3 bases and 5 bases respectively, with 8 bases between them. Germline assignment: CDR1 MNHEY and CDR2 SMNVEV (reference sequence).

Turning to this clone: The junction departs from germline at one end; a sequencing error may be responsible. CDR3 in DNA: TGTGCCAGCAGTGAGGACAGCAATCGGCCCCAGCATTTT. Protein sequence: CASSEDSNRPQHF. The J gene is TRBJ1-5, the V gene TRBV2; D is possibly TRBD1 (6 bases). The CDR3 totals 13 residues. Germline V lookup: CDR1 SNHLY, CDR2 FYNNEI.

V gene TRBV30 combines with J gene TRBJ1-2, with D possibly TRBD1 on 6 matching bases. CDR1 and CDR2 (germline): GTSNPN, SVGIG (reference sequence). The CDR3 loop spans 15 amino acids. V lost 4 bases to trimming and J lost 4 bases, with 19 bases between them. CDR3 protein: CAWTPPGGTGYGYTF. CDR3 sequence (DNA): TGTGCCTGGACCCCACCGGGGGGCACGGGCTATGGCTACACCTTC.

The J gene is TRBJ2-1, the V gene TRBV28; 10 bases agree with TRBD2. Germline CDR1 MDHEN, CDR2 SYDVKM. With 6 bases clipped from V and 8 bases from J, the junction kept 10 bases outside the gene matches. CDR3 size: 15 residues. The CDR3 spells CASSPSGTSEDEQFF. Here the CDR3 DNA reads TGTGCCAGCAGCCCATCCGGGACTAGCGAGGATGAGCAGTTCTTC.

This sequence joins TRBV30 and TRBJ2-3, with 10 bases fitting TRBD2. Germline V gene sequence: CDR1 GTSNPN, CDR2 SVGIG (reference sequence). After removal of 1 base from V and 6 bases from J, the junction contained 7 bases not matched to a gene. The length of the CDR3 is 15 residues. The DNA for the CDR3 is TGTGCCTGGAGTGCCGGGACTAGCGACACGGATACGCAGTATTTT. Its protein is CAWSAGTSDTDTQYF.

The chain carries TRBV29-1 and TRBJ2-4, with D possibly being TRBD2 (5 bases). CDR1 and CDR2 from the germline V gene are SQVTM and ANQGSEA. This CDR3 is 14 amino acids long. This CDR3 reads CSGFRRLAKNIQYF. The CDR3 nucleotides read TGCAGTGGTTTTAGGAGGCTAGCCAAAAACATTCAGTACTTC.

The CDR3 region has the DNA TGCAGCGCTAAGACAGGATTATACTATGGCTACACCTTC. Its translation is CSAKTGLYYGYTF. The chain links TRBV29-1 to TRBJ1-2, with D possibly matching TRBD1 (6 bases). This CDR3 spans 13 amino acids. The germline V gene encodes CDR1 SQVTM and CDR2 ANQGSEA. V gave up 7 bases and J gave up 3 bases, with 15 bases separating them.

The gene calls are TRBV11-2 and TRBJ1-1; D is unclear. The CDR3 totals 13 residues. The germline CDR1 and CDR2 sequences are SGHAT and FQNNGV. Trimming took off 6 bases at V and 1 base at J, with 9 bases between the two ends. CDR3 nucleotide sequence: TGTGCCAGCAGGCCGGGTCGGAACACTGAAGCTTTCTTT. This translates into CASRPGRNTEAFF. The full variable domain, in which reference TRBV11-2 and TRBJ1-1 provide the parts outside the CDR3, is EAGVAQSPRYKIIEKRQSVAFWCNPISGHATLYWYQQILGQGPKLLIQFQNNGVVDDSQLPKDRFSAERLKGVDSTLKIQPAKLEDSAVYLCASRPGRNTEAFFGQGTRLTVV.